This T cell receptor beta chain is drawn from a study of radiation and T cells in renal cell carcinoma. Overall study: Nephrectomy followed 15 Gy stereotactic body radiation by 4 weeks.

Germline lookup yields CDR1 SGHRS and CDR2 YFSETQ. The V segment lost 0 bases and the J segment 4 bases; nucleotides outside the gene matches: 4. This CDR3 spans 15 amino acids. Described time point: baseline pretreatment blood. Regarding treatment: 15 Gy SBRT to primary tumor, nephrectomy 4 weeks later. Serial blood draws occurred at baseline and 2 and 4 weeks post-SBRT. Assay: immunoSEQ multiplex PCR; the TCRdb copy retains only in-frame clones and omits some. In the table there are 140,000 or so clones, 88% of which are singletons. The sequencing used blood, collected from a patient whose treatment included radiotherapy and nephrectomy. V is TRBV5-1 and J is TRBJ2-3; 8 nucleotides line up with TRBD2. This receptor was identified in a woman aged 45-60 years with renal cell carcinoma. The chain's CDR3 is CASSLGGGLSDTQYF. Here the CDR3 DNA reads TGCGCCAGCAGCTTGGGCGGGGGGTTGTCAGATACGCAGTATTTT.